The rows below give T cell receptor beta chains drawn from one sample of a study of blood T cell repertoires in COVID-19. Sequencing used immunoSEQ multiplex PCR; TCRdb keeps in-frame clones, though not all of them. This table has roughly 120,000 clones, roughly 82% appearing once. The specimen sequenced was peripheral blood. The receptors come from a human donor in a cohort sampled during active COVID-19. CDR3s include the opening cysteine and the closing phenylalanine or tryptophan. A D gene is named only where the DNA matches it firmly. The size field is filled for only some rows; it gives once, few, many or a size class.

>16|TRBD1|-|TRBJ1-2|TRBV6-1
CASSGGQGALPYGYTF
TGTGCCAGCAGTGGGGGACAGGGGGCGCTCCCCTATGGCTACACCTTC
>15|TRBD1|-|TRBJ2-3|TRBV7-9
CASSLGTGETDTQYF
TGTGCCAGCAGCTTAGGGACAGGGGAGACAGATACGCAGTATTTT
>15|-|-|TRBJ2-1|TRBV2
CASSGQWTLYNEQFF
TGTGCCAGCAGTGGACAGTGGACGTTGTACAATGAGCAGTTCTTC
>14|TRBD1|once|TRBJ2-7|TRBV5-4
CASTKGTGGHEQYF
TGTGCCAGCACCAAAGGGACAGGGGGCCACGAGCAGTACTTC
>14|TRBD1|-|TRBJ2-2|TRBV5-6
CASRGRTGTGELFF
TGTGCCAGCAGAGGGCGGACAGGCACCGGGGAGCTGTTTTTT
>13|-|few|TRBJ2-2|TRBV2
CASSAQVTGELFF
TGTGCCAGCAGTGCACAGGTCACCGGGGAGCTGTTTTTT
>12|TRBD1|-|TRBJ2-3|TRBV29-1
CSVATGTDTQYF
TGCAGCGTCGCGACAGGGACAGATACGCAGTATTTT
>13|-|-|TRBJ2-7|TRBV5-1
CASSDGQRYEQYF
TGCGCCAGCAGCGACGGACAGCGGTACGAGCAGTACTTC
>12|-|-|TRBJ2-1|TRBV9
CASGLPNNEQFF
TGTGCCAGCGGACTACCTAACAATGAGCAGTTCTTC
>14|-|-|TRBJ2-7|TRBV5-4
CASSVDRRPYEQYF
TGTGCCAGCAGTGTGGACAGACGACCCTACGAGCAGTACTTC
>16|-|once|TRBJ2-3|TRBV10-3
CAISGPRDSYTDTQYF
TGTGCCATCAGTGGACCCCGGGACTCTTACACAGATACGCAGTATTTT
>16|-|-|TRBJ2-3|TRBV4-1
CASSQDAGLTTDTQYF
TGCGCCAGCAGCCAAGACGCGGGACTCACGACAGATACGCAGTATTTT
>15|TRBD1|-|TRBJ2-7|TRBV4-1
CASSQDGTGHYEQYF
TGCGCCAGCAGCCAAGACGGGACAGGGCACTACGAGCAGTACTTC
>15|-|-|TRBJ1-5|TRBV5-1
CASSLDSPSNQPQHF
TGCGCCAGCAGCTTGGACAGCCCGAGCAATCAGCCCCAGCATTTT
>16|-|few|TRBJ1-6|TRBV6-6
CASSYSHNSGNSPLHF
TGTGCCAGCAGTTACTCGCATAACTCAGGAAATTCACCCCTCCACTTT
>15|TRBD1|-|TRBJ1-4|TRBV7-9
CASTTTGGEGEKLFF
TGTGCCAGCACCACGACAGGGGGCGAGGGTGAAAAACTGTTTTTT
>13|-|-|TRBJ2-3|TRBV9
CASSVAPAGPGYF
TGTGCCAGCAGCGTAGCTCCGGCGGGGCCTGGGTATTTT
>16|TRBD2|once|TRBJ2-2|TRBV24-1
CATSDNGGGGTGELFF
TGTGCCACCAGTGACAACGGTGGGGGGGGAACCGGGGAGCTGTTTTTT
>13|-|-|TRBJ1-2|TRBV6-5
CASTTRTGGGYTF
TGTGCCAGCACCACCCGAACAGGCGGAGGCTACACCTTC
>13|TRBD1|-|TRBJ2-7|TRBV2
CASRLGQGYEQYF
TGTGCCAGCAGACTAGGACAGGGTTACGAGCAGTACTTC
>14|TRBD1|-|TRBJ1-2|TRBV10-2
CASSEGQGSYGYTF
TGCGCCAGCAGTGAAGGACAGGGAAGCTATGGCTACACCTTC
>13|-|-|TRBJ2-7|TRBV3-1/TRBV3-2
CASSEDTSYEQYF
TGTGCCAGCAGTGAAGACACCTCCTACGAGCAGTACTTC
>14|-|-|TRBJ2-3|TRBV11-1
CASSSRTNTDTQYF
TGTGCCAGCAGCTCTAGGACTAACACAGATACGCAGTATTTT
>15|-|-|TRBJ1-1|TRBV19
CASHPQGRVDTEAFF
TGTGCCAGCCACCCGCAGGGGAGGGTTGACACTGAAGCTTTCTTT
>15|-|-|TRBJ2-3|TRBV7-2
CASSVVTGGTDTQYF
TGTGCCAGCAGCGTGGTAACGGGTGGCACAGATACGCAGTATTTT
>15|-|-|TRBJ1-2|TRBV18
CASSSPATVNYGYTF
TGTGCCAGCTCAAGTCCGGCGACAGTTAACTATGGCTACACCTTC
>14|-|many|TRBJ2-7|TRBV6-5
CASEYRDTTYEQYF
TGTGCCAGCGAATACCGGGACACAACCTACGAGCAGTACTTC
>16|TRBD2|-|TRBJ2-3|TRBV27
CASSSSGSPSTDTQYF
TGTGCCAGCAGTTCTAGCGGGAGCCCTAGCACAGATACGCAGTATTTT
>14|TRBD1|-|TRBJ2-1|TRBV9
CASSAWDRANEQFF
TGTGCCAGCAGCGCCTGGGACAGGGCCAATGAGCAGTTCTTC
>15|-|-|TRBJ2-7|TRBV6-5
CASSASAYGDYEQYF
TGTGCCAGCAGCGCTAGCGCGTACGGGGACTACGAGCAGTACTTC
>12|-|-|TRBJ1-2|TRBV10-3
CAISEPGYGYTF
TGTGCCATCAGTGAGCCGGGGTATGGCTACACCTTC
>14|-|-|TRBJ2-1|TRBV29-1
CSVERWDIYNEQFF
TGCAGCGTTGAACGCTGGGACATCTACAATGAGCAGTTCTTC
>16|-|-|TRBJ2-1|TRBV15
CATSLWASASHNEQFF
TGTGCCACCAGCCTTTGGGCTAGCGCTAGCCACAATGAGCAGTTCTTC
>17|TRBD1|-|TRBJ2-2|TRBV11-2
CASSLFSGTGRTGELFF
TGTGCCAGCAGCTTATTTTCCGGGACAGGGAGGACCGGGGAGCTGTTTTTT
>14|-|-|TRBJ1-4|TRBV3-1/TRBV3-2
CASSQTATNEKLFF
TGTGCCAGCAGCCAAACTGCAACTAATGAAAAACTGTTTTTT
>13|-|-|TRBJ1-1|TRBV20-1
CSASGGGMTEAFF
TGCAGTGCTAGTGGGGGGGGGATGACTGAAGCTTTCTTT
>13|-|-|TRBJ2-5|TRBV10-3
CAISDRAGQTQYF
TGTGCCATCAGTGACAGGGCAGGGCAGACCCAGTACTTC
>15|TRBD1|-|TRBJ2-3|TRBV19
CASSMVQGASDTQYF
TGTGCCAGTAGTATGGTCCAGGGGGCATCGGATACGCAGTATTTT
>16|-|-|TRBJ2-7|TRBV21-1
CASSKDWGTGGYEQYF
TGTGCCAGCAGCAAAGATTGGGGGACAGGGGGCTACGAGCAGTACTTC